What follows are 29 T cell receptor beta chains derived from one specimen sequenced in a study of TIL therapy for anti-PD-1-resistant metastatic lung cancer. The libraries were made with immunoSEQ v3. Clones were sequenced by immunoSEQ multiplex PCR, and TCRdb holds only the in-frame ones, with some missing. The repertoire consists of approximately 12,000 clones, with roughly 58% occurring once and the leading ten covering 7.4%. This sample's time point: pre-treatment sample, taken before nivolumab and TIL therapy. Most excised metastases sampled were pleural nodules or supraclavicular lymph nodes. The input for sequencing was tumor tissue, taken at baseline. The receptor source for this set is a person between 30 and 80 years old with non-small cell lung cancer.

The chain has TRBV3-1 (or the pseudogene TRBV3-2) and TRBJ2-1; 9 positions agree with TRBD2. CDR3 length: 13 residues. Per the germline V gene, CDR1 is LGHDT and CDR2 is YNNKEL (reference sequence). Germline trimming cut 3 bases from V and 10 bases from J; bases unmatched to any gene: 4. CDR3 nucleotide sequence: TGTGCCAGCAGCCAGGGTAGCGGGGGAGAGCAGTTCTTC. Its translation is CASSQGSGGEQFF.

This chain connects TRBV9 to TRBJ2-3; no reliable D call. The V gene lost 0 bases and the J gene lost 3 bases, with 11 bases spanning the gap. CDR3 length: 15 amino acids. Per the germline V gene, CDR1 is SGDLS and CDR2 is YYNGEE. The CDR3 region has the DNA TGTGCCAGCAGCGTAGAGGGATTTGAAACAGATACGCAGTATTTT. Protein: CASSVEGFETDTQYF.

This clone has a handful of counts. The gene calls are TRBV2 and TRBJ1-1, with D possibly matching TRBD1 (6 bases). CDR3 size: 13 residues. The V end lost 0 bases, the J end lost 12 bases, and 14 bases lay between the germline ends. The germline gives CDR1 SNHLY, CDR2 FYNNEI. In DNA, the CDR3 is TGTGCCAGCAGTGAAGCCTTAGGGGGTTGGACTTTCTTT. It is translated as CASSEALGGWTFF.

The chain employs TRBV30 and TRBJ1-1; the D is unclear. Germline lookup yields CDR1 GTSNPN and CDR2 SVGIG (reference sequence). This CDR3 has 13 residues. V was cut by 4 bases and J by 0 bases, with 9 bases left in between. The CDR3 DNA reads as TGTGCCTGGAAGCTGGGATTGAACACTGAAGCTTTCTTT. Protein sequence: CAWKLGLNTEAFF.

This clone was seen a few times. The J gene is TRBJ2-3, the V gene TRBV7-9; D is unclear. This CDR3 has 11 residues. Germline V gene data show CDR1 as SEHNR and CDR2 as FQNEAQ (reference sequence). V shed 5 bases and J shed 6 bases, with 6 bases lying between them. The CDR3 DNA is TGTGCCAGCAGCGAAGGGGATACGCAGTATTTT. This sequence encodes CASSEGDTQYF.

J is TRBJ2-2 and V is TRBV6-5, with D possibly TRBD2 on 6 matching bases. Germline V gene data show CDR1 as MNHEY and CDR2 as SVGAGI. This CDR3 is built from 14 residues. The V end was cut by 0 bases, the J end by 6 bases, with 8 bases between. The CDR3 spells CASSYSGGPGELFF. CDR3 coding DNA: TGTGCCAGCAGTTACTCCGGGGGACCCGGGGAGCTGTTTTTT.

The rearrangement uses TRBV30 and TRBJ2-3; 11 nucleotides align to TRBD1. The CDR3 loop spans 16 amino acids. The trim removed 4 bases at V and 2 bases at J, leaving 8 bases unmatched. Germline lookup yields CDR1 GTSNPN and CDR2 SVGIG (reference sequence). The CDR3 sequence: CAWNSGQGANTDTQYF. The CDR3 DNA is TGTGCCTGGAATTCAGGACAGGGGGCGAACACAGATACGCAGTATTTT.

The chain carries TRBV2 and TRBJ2-1; 10 bases fit TRBD2. V lost 10 bases, J lost 4 bases, and 13 bases stayed unmatched. The CDR3 runs 16 residues. Germline loops: CDR1 SNHLY, CDR2 FYNNEI. In nucleotides, the CDR3 is TGTGCCACAGACCACAAACTAGCGGGGATTTACAATGAGCAGTTCTTC. Translated: CATDHKLAGIYNEQFF.

The chain employs TRBV7-2 and TRBJ2-5; no clear D. Trimming pared 5 bases from V and 6 bases from J, leaving 16 bases between. The germline CDR1 and CDR2 sequences are SGHTA and FQGNSA. The CDR3 has 14 residues. The CDR3 sequence: CASSPRLGGQTQYF. The CDR3 DNA follows: TGTGCCAGCAGCCCTCGGCTAGGCGGTCAGACCCAGTACTTC.

J is TRBJ2-7 and V is TRBV27; 9 positions match TRBD1. The CDR3 is 14 residues long. Germline V gives CDR1 MNHEY, CDR2 SMNVEV (reference sequence). V shed 6 bases, J shed 2 bases, and the junction held 5 bases outside the gene matches. CDR3 sequence: CASRGGQGPYEQYF. The CDR3 DNA reads as TGTGCCAGCAGGGGGGGACAGGGCCCCTACGAGCAGTACTTC.

This clone was detected only a few times. The rearrangement links TRBV4-1 to TRBJ2-7; TRBD1 matches at 11 bases. Germline CDR1 is MGHRA and CDR2 is YSYEKL. The junction had 7 bases not matched to a gene; V was cut back by 4 bases and J by 5 bases. The CDR3 spans 15 residues. CDR3 residues: CASSLLGTGGDEQYF. CDR3 bases: TGCGCCAGCAGCCTTCTGGGGACAGGGGGGGACGAGCAGTACTTC.

The chain recombines TRBV27 with TRBJ2-7, with D tentatively TRBD1 or TRBD2 (5 bases each). The V end lost 6 bases, the J end lost 1 base, and 7 bases lay between the germline ends. Germline V gene lookup returns CDR1 MNHEY and CDR2 SMNVEV (reference sequence). This CDR3 spans 12 amino acids. CDR3 protein: CASRGVSYEQYF. The CDR3 DNA follows: TGTGCCAGCAGGGGGGTTTCCTACGAGCAGTACTTC.

J is TRBJ2-4 and V is TRBV7-8; D is undetermined. The CDR3 loop spans 15 amino acids. Germline CDR1 and CDR2: SGHVS and FQNEAQ. The V end lost 1 base, the J end lost 6 bases, and 13 bases lay between the germline ends. In DNA form, the CDR3 reads TGTGCCAGCAGCTTAGACTGGGGTGGTGGAAACATTCAGTACTTC. Protein: CASSLDWGGGNIQYF.

The chain employs TRBV9 and TRBJ1-1; D remains ambiguous. The germline CDR1 and CDR2 sequences are SGDLS and YYNGEE. The CDR3 extends over 11 amino acids. Trimming pared 7 bases from V and 6 bases from J, leaving 10 bases between. The CDR3 nucleotides read TGTGCCAGCTCTCCCGCGGCTGAAGCTTTCTTT. Amino acids: CASSPAAEAFF.

This rearrangement joins TRBV24-1 to TRBJ2-3, with 12 bases aligning to TRBD2. Germline V CDR1 and CDR2: KGHDR, SFDVKD. J gave up 1 base and V 7 bases, and 2 bases lay outside the gene matches. The CDR3 is 15 amino acids. The DNA of the CDR3 is TGTGCCACCAGGACTAGCGGGAGTGGCACAGATACGCAGTATTTT. Amino acids: CATRTSGSGTDTQYF.

This clone was seen a few times. The gene calls are TRBV27 and TRBJ2-5; D is uncertain. V was shortened by 5 bases and J by 4 bases, with 11 bases between the two germline ends. The germline V gene encodes CDR1 MNHEY and CDR2 SMNVEV (reference sequence). There are 13 residues in the CDR3. The CDR3 loop is CASSPMYGETQYF. In DNA form, the CDR3 reads TGTGCCAGCAGTCCCATGTACGGAGAGACCCAGTACTTC.

This chain connects TRBV4-1 to TRBJ2-1, with a weak D call TRBD2 (6 bases). V lost 4 bases, J lost 3 bases, and 13 bases lay in between. CDR3 size: 15 residues. Germline V gene data show CDR1 as MGHRA and CDR2 as YSYEKL. Here the CDR3 reads CASSPRLGSYNEQFF. Here the CDR3 DNA reads TGCGCCAGCAGCCCCAGACTAGGAAGCTACAATGAGCAGTTCTTC.

V usage is TRBV28 and J usage is TRBJ1-1; tentatively, D is TRBD1 (5 bases). The CDR3 has 13 amino acids. V was cut by 8 bases and J by 6 bases, with 16 bases left in between. Germline V gives CDR1 MDHEN, CDR2 SYDVKM. The CDR3 region has the DNA TGTGCCAGCGGCCCGGTGGGACTTCCTGAAGCTTTCTTT. Its protein is CASGPVGLPEAFF. The complete variable domain, with remaining parts taken from reference TRBV28 and TRBJ1-1, reads DVKVTQSSRYLVKRTGEKVFLECVQDMDHENMFWYRQDPGLGLRLIYFSYDVKMKEKGDIPEGYSVSREKKERFSLILESASTNQTSMYLCASGPVGLPEAFFGQGTRLTVV.

By frequency in the sample, this clone is medium-sized. The chain couples TRBV5-1 to TRBJ1-5; D possibly corresponds to TRBD1 (5 bases). Trimming took 0 bases from V and 3 from J, leaving 10 bases between them. The germline V gene has CDR1 SGHRS and CDR2 YFSETQ. The CDR3 is 15 residues long. The CDR3 DNA follows: TGCGCCAGCAGCTTGGAATTCGGGACCAATCAGCCCCAGCATTTT. The encoded protein is CASSLEFGTNQPQHF.

This clone is categorized as medium-sized (0.01 to 0.1%). The rearrangement uses TRBV7-2 and TRBJ1-2, with D unresolved. The germline gives CDR1 SGHTA, CDR2 FQGNSA. V shed 2 bases and J shed 1 base, with 14 bases lying between them. This CDR3 has 16 residues. The CDR3 loop reads CASSLIGGFGNYGYTF. In nucleotides, the CDR3 is TGTGCCAGCAGCTTAATAGGAGGGTTCGGTAACTATGGCTACACCTTC.

The V and J genes are TRBV3-1 (or the pseudogene TRBV3-2) and TRBJ2-6; D perhaps matches TRBD2 (5 bases). The CDR3 extends over 16 amino acids. V was pared by 0 bases and J by 1 base, with 7 bases between. In germline, CDR1 is LGHDT, CDR2 YNNKEL (reference sequence). DNA of the CDR3: TGTGCCAGCAGCCAAGATCCGGGGTCTGGGGCCAACGTCCTGACTTTC. Encoded protein: CASSQDPGSGANVLTF.

In this sample, this clone is medium-sized (0.01 to 0.1%). The chain recombines TRBV2 with TRBJ2-3, with a tentative D call TRBD2 (6 bases). Germline V gene data show CDR1 as SNHLY and CDR2 as FYNNEI. This CDR3 region has 13 residues. Trimming pared 7 bases from V and 4 bases from J, leaving 12 bases between. DNA for the CDR3: TGTGCCAGCATGGAGGGAGAGGCAGATACGCAGTATTTT. It codes for CASMEGEADTQYF.

The chain joins TRBV7-8 to TRBJ2-7; 8 bases are shared with TRBD1. The germline V gene encodes CDR1 SGHVS and CDR2 FQNEAQ. V dropped 4 bases and J dropped 2; count of bases not matched to a gene: 13. CDR3 length: 17 residues. The CDR3 DNA reads as TGTGCCAGCAGCTCCGTAGCGCCGGGGGACAGGACCTACGAGCAGTACTTC. Translated, it gives CASSSVAPGDRTYEQYF.

The rearrangement joins TRBV5-6 to TRBJ1-3; D unclear. Germline CDR1 SGHDT, CDR2 YYEEEE. V lost 4 bases to trimming and J lost 1 base, with 6 bases between them. The CDR3 consists of 13 residues. This CDR3 is CASSALSGNTIYF. The DNA of the CDR3 is TGTGCCAGCAGCGCACTTTCTGGAAACACCATATATTTT.

The table lists this clone with a few counts. The chain joins TRBV7-8 to TRBJ2-2; 7 positions match TRBD2. The CDR3 contains 20 residues. Germline CDR1 and CDR2: SGHVS and FQNEAQ. The V segment lost 2 bases and the J segment 2 bases; nucleotides outside the gene matches: 17. CDR3 protein: CASSLYVRGGRRENTGELFF. The CDR3 nucleotides are TGTGCCAGCAGCTTATATGTCCGAGGCGGGAGAAGGGAAAACACCGGGGAGCTGTTTTTT. The whole variable domain, filled in from reference TRBV7-8 and TRBJ2-2, reads GAGVSQSPRYKVAKRGQDVALRCDPISGHVSLFWYQQALGQGPEFLTYFQNEAQLDKSGLPSDRFFAERPEGSVSTLKIQRTQQEDSAVYLCASSLYVRGGRRENTGELFFGEGSRLTVL.

The chain is built from TRBV30 and TRBJ1-6, with no clear D. This CDR3 contains 12 residues. CDR1 is GTSNPN, CDR2 SVGIG, per germline (reference sequence). Trimming left V 4 bases short and J 7 bases short, with 8 bases between. The CDR3 region has the DNA TGTGCCTGGAAATACGCGAATTCACCCCTCCACTTT. Protein: CAWKYANSPLHF. The full variable domain, in which reference TRBV30 and TRBJ1-6 provide the parts outside the CDR3, is SQTIHQWPATLVQPVGSPLSLECTVEGTSNPNLYWYRQAAGRGLQLLFYSVGIGQISSEVPQNLSASRPQDRQFILSSKKLLLSDSGFYLCAWKYANSPLHFGNGTRLTVT.

CDR3 region: CASSWDSFYGYTF. As DNA, the CDR3 is TGTGCCAGCAGCTGGGACAGCTTCTATGGCTACACCTTC. The chain carries TRBV7-2 and TRBJ1-2; the match to TRBD1 covers 7 bases. Looked up from germline, CDR1 is SGHTA and CDR2 is FQGNSA. The junction had 3 bases not matched to a gene; V was cut back by 4 bases and J by 4 bases. CDR3 size: 13 residues.

The chain joins TRBV29-1 to TRBJ2-6, with TRBD1 matching 7 bases. V lost 4 bases to trimming and J lost 0 bases; unmatched junction nucleotides: 6. Germline V gene sequence: CDR1 SQVTM, CDR2 ANQGSEA. CDR3 length: 16 amino acids. The CDR3 sequence is CSVAGTASSGANVLTF. In DNA, the CDR3 is TGCAGCGTTGCCGGGACAGCAAGCTCTGGGGCCAACGTCCTGACTTTC. Complete variable domain (other parts from reference TRBV29-1 and TRBJ2-6): SAVISQKPSRDICQRGTSLTIQCQVDSQVTMMFWYRQQPGQSLTLIATANQGSEATYESGFVIDKFPISRPNLTFSTLTVSNMSPEDSSIYLCSVAGTASSGANVLTFGAGSRLTVL.

The chain has TRBV11-2 and TRBJ1-5, with D unclear. The CDR3 totals 13 residues. Deletions cut 0 bases from V and 4 bases from J, with 4 bases between. Germline V CDR1 and CDR2: SGHAT, FQNNGV. CDR3 sequence (DNA): TGTGCCAGCAGCTTAGATAAGAATCAGCCCCAGCATTTT. Amino acid sequence: CASSLDKNQPQHF.